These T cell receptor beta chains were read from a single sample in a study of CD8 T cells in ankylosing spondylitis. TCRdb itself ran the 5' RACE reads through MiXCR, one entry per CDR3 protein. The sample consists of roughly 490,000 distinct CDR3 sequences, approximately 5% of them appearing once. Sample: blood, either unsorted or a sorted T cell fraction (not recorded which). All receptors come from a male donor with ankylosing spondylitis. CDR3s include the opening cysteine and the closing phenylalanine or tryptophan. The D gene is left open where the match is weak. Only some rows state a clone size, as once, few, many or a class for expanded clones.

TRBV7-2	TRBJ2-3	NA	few	TGTGCCAGCAGCCCCTCGCGGGGGCCCTCCACAGATACGCAGTATTTT	CASSPSRGPSTDTQYF
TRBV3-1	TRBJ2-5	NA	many	TGTGCCAGCAGCTTCGATCCTGCGTACGGGACCCAGTACTTC	CASSFDPAYGTQYF
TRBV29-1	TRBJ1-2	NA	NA	TGCAGCGTTGTGGAGGGAAAGCGCTATGGCTACACCTTC	CSVVEGKRYGYTF
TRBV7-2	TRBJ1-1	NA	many	TGTGCCAGCAGCTTAGGGCGTAGGGGTTACACTGAAGCTTTCTTT	CASSLGRRGYTEAFF
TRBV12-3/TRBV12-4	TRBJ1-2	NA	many	TGTGCCAGCAGTCCCTCGGGACTCGCCTATGGCTACACCTTC	CASSPSGLAYGYTF
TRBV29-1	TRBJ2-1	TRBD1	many	TGCAGCGTTGAACCACCGGGACAGTTCTACAATGAGCAGTTCTTC	CSVEPPGQFYNEQFF
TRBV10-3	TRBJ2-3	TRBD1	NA	TGTGCCATTGCCGGGACAGGGAGAGATACGCAGTATTTT	CAIAGTGRDTQYF
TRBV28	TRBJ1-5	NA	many	TGTGCCAGCAGTTTCGGACAGTCACGTTCTAGGCCCCAGCATTTT	CASSFGQSRSRPQHF
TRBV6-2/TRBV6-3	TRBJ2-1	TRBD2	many	TGTGCCAGCAGTCGAGGGCTAGCGGGAGAGCAAAGGAGCTCCTACAATGAGCAGTTCTTC	CASSRGLAGEQRSSYNEQFF
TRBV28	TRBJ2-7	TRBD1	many	TGTGCCAGCAGTCATGGGACAGGGATCCCCTACGAGCAGTACTTC	CASSHGTGIPYEQYF
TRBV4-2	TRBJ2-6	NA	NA	TGTGCCAGCAGCCTATGGAAGGGATCTGGGGCCAACGTCCTGACTTTC	CASSLWKGSGANVLTF